This T cell receptor (beta chain) was captured by sequencing in a study of CXCR3-negative and CXCR3-positive naive CD8 T cells. Germline CDR1 reads DFQATT; CDR2 reads SNEGSKA (reference sequence). CDR3 length: 12 amino acids. Note on this clonotype: No antigen is known for it.

Through 5' RACE with UMI labels, the TRB cDNA libraries were prepared. TCRdb reprocessed the 5' RACE reads and stores each CDR3 protein as one record, lacking DNA. The repertoire shows roughly 48,000 distinct CDR3 sequences; the top ten hold approximately 15%. Study conclusions and caveats: Naive cells that were CXCR3-negative or CXCR3-positive used TRBV-TRBJ genes alike, while memory cells diverged.

The clonotype originates from a human donor in good health. Some clones in this sample may be carry-over from other donors' samples. The sequenced sample consisted of memory CD8+ T cells from blood. The V and J genes are TRBV20-1 and TRBJ2-1; TCRdb's D call of TRBD1 is untestable without DNA. CDR3 protein: CSARVRPGQGFF.